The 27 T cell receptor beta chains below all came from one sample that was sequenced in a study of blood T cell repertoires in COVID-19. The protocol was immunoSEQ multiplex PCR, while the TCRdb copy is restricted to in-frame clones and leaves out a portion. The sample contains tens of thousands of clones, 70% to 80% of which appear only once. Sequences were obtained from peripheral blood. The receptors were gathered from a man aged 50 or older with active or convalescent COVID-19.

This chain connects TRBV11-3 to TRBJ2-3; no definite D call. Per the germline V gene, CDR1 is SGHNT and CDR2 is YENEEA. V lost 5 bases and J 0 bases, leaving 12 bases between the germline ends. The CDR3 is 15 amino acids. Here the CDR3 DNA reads TGTGCCAGCAGCCTCGGTGATGTAAGCACAGATACGCAGTATTTT. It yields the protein CASSLGDVSTDTQYF.

CDR3: CASSLGGNSPLHF. In DNA, the CDR3 is TGTGCCAGCAGTTTGGGGGGTAATTCACCCCTCCACTTT. The chain recombines TRBV27 with TRBJ1-6; possibly TRBD1 for D (5 bases). V was clipped by 3 bases and J by 6 bases, with 6 bases between them. The CDR3 is 13 residues long. Germline V CDR1 and CDR2: MNHEY, SMNVEV (reference sequence).

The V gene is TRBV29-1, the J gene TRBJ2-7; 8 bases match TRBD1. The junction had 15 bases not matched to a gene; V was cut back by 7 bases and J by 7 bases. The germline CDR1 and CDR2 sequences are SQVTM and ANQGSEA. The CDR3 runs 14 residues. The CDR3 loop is CSAALGQGVGEQYF. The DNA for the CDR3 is TGCAGCGCCGCACTTGGACAGGGAGTAGGTGAGCAGTACTTC.

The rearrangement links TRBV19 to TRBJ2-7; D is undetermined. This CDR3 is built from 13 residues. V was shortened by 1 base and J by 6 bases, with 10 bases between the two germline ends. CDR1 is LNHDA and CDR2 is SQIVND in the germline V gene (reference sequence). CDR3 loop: CASSIGNTIEQYF. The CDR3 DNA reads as TGTGCCAGTAGTATAGGCAATACAATCGAGCAGTACTTC.

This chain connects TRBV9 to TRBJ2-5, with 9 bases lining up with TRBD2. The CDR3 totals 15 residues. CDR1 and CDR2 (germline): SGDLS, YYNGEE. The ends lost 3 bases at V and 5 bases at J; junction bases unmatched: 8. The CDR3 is CASSGGTSWRETQYF. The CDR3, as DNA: TGTGCCAGCAGCGGAGGGACTAGCTGGCGCGAGACCCAGTACTTC.

The CDR3 nucleotides read TGTGCCAGCAGCCCGGGACAGGGTATAGGCAATGAGCAGTTCTTC. Its translation is CASSPGQGIGNEQFF. This chain joins TRBV27 and TRBJ2-1, with TRBD1 matching over 9 bases. CDR3 size: 15 residues. Germline V lookup: CDR1 MNHEY, CDR2 SMNVEV (reference sequence). After removal of 6 bases from V and 6 bases from J, the junction contained 9 bases not matched to a gene.

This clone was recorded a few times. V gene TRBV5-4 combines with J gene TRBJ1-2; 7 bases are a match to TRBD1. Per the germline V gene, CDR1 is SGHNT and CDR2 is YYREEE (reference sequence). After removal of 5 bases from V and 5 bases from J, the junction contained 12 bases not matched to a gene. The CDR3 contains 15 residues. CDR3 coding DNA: TGTGCCAGCAGAAAGGACATAGGACAGGCTTATGGCTACACCTTC. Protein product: CASRKDIGQAYGYTF.

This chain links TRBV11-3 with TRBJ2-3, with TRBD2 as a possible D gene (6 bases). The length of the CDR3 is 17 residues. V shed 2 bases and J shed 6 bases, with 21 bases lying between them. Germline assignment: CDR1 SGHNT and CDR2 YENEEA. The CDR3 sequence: CASSLSHGGAGGDTQYF. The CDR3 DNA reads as TGTGCCAGCAGCTTAAGTCATGGCGGGGCCGGGGGTGATACGCAGTATTTT. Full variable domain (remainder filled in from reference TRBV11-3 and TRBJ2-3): EAGVVQSPRYKIIEKKQPVAFWCNPISGHNTLYWYLQNLGQGPELLIRYENEEAVDDSQLPKDRFSAERLKGVDSTLKIQPAELGDSAVYLCASSLSHGGAGGDTQYFGPGTRLTVL.

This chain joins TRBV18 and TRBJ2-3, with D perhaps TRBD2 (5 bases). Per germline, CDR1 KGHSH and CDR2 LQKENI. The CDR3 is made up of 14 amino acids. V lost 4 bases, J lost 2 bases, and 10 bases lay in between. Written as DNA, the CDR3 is TGTGCCAGCTCACGAGGAGGAAACACAGATACGCAGTATTTT. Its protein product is CASSRGGNTDTQYF.

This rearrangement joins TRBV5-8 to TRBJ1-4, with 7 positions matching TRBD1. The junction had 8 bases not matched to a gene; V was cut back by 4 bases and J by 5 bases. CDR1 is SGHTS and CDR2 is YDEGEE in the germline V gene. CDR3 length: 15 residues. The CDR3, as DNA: TGTGCCAGCAGCCCGACAGGGACACTAAATGAAAAACTGTTTTTT. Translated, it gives CASSPTGTLNEKLFF.

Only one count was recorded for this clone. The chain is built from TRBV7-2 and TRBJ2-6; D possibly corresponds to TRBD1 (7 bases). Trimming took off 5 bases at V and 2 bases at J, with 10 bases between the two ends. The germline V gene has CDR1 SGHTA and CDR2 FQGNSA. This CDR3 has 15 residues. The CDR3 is CASSGGGAGANVLTF. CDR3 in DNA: TGTGCCAGCAGCGGAGGGGGCGCTGGGGCCAACGTCCTGACTTTC.

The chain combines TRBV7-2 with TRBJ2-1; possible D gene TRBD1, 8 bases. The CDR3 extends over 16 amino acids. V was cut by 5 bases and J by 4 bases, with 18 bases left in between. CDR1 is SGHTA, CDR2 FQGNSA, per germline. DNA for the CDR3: TGTGCCAGCAGCCCCCAGGGGGCGGGAGTTTACAATGAGCAGTTCTTC. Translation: CASSPQGAGVYNEQFF. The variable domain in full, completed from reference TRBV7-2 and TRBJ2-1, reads GAGVSQSPSNKVTEKGKDVELRCDPISGHTALYWYRQSLGQGLEFLIYFQGNSAPDKSGLPSDRFSAERTGGSVSTLTIQRTQQEDSAVYLCASSPQGAGVYNEQFFGPGTRLTVL.

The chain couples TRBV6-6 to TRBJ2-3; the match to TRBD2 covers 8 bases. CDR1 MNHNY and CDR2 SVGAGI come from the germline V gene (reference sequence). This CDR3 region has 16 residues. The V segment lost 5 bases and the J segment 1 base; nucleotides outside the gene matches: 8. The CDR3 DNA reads TGTGCCAGCAGTAACGGGGGAGCGGGGGGCACAGATACGCAGTATTTT. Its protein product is CASSNGGAGGTDTQYF.

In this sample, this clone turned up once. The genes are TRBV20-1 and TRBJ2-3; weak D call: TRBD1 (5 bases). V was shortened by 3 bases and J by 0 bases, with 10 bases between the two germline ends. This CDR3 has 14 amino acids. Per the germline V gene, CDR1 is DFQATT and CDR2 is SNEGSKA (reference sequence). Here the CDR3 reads CSASRGQSTDTQYF. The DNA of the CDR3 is TGCAGTGCTAGTAGGGGTCAGAGCACAGATACGCAGTATTTT.

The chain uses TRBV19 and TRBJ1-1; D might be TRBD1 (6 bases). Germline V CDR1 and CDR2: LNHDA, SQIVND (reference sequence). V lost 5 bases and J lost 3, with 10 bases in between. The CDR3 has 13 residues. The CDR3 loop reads CASSQGWYTEAFF. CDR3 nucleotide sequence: TGTGCCAGTAGTCAGGGGTGGTACACTGAAGCTTTCTTT.

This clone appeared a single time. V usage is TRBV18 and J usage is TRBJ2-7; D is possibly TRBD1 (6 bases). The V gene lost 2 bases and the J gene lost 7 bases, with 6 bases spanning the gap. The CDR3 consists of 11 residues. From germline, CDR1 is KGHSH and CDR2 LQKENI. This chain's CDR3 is CASSPGQEQYF. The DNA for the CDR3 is TGTGCCAGCTCACCAGGACAGGAGCAGTACTTC.

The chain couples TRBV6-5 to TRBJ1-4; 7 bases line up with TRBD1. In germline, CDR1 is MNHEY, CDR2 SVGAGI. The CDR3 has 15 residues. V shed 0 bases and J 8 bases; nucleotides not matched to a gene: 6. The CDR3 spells CASSYSSGQVEKLFF. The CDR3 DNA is TGTGCCAGCAGTTACTCCTCCGGACAGGTGGAAAAACTGTTTTTT.

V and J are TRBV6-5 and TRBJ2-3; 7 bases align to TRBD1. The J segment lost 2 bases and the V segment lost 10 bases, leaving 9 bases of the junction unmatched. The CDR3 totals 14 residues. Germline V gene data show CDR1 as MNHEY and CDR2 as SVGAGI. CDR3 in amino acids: CATCRDSFTDTQYF. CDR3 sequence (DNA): TGTGCCACCTGCCGGGACAGCTTCACAGATACGCAGTATTTT.

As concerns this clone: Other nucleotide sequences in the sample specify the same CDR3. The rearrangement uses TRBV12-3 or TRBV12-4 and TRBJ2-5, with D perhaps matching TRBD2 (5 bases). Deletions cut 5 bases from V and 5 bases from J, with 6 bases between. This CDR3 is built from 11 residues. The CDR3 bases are TGTGCCAGCAGTCGGGGTGAGACCCAGTACTTC. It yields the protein CASSRGETQYF.

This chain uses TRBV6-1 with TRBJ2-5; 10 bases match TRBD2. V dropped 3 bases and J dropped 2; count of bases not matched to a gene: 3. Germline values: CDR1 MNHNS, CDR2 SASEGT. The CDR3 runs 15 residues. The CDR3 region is CASSDSGGPQETQYF. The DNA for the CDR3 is TGTGCCAGCAGTGATAGCGGGGGGCCGCAAGAGACCCAGTACTTC.

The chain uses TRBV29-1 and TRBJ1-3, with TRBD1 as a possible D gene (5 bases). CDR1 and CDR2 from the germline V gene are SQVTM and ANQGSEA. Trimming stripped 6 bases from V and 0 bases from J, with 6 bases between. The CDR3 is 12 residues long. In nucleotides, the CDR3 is TGCAGCGTCGACAGCTCTGGAAACACCATATATTTT. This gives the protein CSVDSSGNTIYF.

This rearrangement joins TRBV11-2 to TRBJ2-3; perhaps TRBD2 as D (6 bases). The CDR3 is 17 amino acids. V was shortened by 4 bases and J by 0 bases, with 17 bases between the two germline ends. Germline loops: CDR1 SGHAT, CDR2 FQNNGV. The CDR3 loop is CASSSGRRGASTDTQYF. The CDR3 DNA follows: TGTGCCAGCAGCTCCGGGCGGCGGGGAGCTAGCACAGATACGCAGTATTTT.

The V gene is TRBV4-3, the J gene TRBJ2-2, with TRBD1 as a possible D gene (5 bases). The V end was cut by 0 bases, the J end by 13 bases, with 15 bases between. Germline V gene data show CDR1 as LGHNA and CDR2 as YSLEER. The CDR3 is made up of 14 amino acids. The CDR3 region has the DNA TGCGCCAGCAGCCAAGAGATCAGGGCCTGGGGGCTGTTTTTT. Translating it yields CASSQEIRAWGLFF.

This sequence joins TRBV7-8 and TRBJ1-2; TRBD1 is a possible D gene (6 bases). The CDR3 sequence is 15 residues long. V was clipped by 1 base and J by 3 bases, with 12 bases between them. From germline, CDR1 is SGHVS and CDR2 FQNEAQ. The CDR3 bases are TGTGCCAGCAGCTTAGGGACAGAGATCCACTATGGCTACACCTTC. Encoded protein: CASSLGTEIHYGYTF.

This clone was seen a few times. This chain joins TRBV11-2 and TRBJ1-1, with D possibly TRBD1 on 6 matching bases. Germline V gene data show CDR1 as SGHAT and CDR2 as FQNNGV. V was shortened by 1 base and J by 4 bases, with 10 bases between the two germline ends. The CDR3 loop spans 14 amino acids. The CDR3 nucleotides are TGTGCCAGCAGCTTAGCACAGGGAATCACTGAAGCTTTCTTT. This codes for CASSLAQGITEAFF.

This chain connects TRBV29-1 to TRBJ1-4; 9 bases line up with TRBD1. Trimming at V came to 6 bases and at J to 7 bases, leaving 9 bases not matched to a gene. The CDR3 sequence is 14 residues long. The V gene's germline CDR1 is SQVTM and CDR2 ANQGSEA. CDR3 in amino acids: CSVAQGATGEKLFF. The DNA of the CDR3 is TGCAGCGTGGCACAGGGGGCGACTGGTGAAAAACTGTTTTTT. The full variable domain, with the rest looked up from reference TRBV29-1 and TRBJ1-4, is SAVISQKPSRDICQRGTSLTIQCQVDSQVTMMFWYRQQPGQSLTLIATANQGSEATYESGFVIDKFPISRPNLTFSTLTVSNMSPEDSSIYLCSVAQGATGEKLFFGSGTQLSVL.

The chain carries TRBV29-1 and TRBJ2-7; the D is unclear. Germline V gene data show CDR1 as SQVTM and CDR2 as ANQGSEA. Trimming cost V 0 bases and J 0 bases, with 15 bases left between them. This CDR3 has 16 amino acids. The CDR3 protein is CSVEDRRSPRSYEQYF. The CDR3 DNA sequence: TGCAGCGTTGAAGATCGTAGGAGTCCTCGCTCCTACGAGCAGTACTTC.